One and the same sample provided the 32 T cell receptor beta chains below, sequenced in a study of early T cells in non-severe SARS-CoV-2 infection. TCRdb reprocessed the 5' RACE reads via MiXCR and lists one record per CDR3 protein. The sample contains around 76,000 distinct CDR3 sequences, over 9% of which appear only once. Material: whole blood. Receptor source: an adult who was a healthcare worker with PCR-confirmed SARS-CoV-2 infection or an uninfected control (not recorded which).

The sample holds many counts of this clonotype. The rearrangement joins TRBV2 to TRBJ2-1; D unresolved. The CDR3 consists of 13 residues. Germline CDR1 reads SNHLY; CDR2 reads FYNNEI. Trimming left V 5 bases short and J 7 bases short, with 12 bases between. The CDR3 is CASSNHPLNEQFF. The CDR3 DNA is TGTGCCAGCAGTAACCACCCACTTAATGAGCAGTTCTTC.

This clonotype was observed many times. Here the CDR3 DNA reads TGCAGTGCTAGACCCTCTCCGAGCACCGGGGAGCTGTTTTTT. This translates into CSARPSPSTGELFF. The chain couples TRBV20-1 to TRBJ2-2; the D is unclear. Trimming pared 2 bases from V and 4 bases from J, leaving 11 bases between. Germline-derived CDR1 and CDR2 are DFQATT and SNEGSKA (reference sequence). The CDR3 runs to 14 residues.

This clonotype was found a few times. The chain employs TRBV28 and TRBJ2-1; tentatively, D is TRBD2 (5 bases). This CDR3 has 11 residues. Germline CDR1 is MDHEN and CDR2 is SYDVKM. Trimming pared 5 bases from V and 7 bases from J, leaving 6 bases between. CDR3 in DNA: TGTGCCAGCAGTGGGAGTAATGAGCAGTTCTTC. Translating it yields CASSGSNEQFF.

The chain links TRBV7-9 to TRBJ1-4, with 7 bases that match TRBD1. The CDR3 has 13 amino acids. After removal of 5 bases from V and 8 bases from J, the junction contained 5 bases not matched to a gene. CDR1 is SEHNR, CDR2 FQNEAQ, per germline (reference sequence). This chain's CDR3 is CASSLEGAEKLFF. The CDR3 nucleotides are TGTGCCAGCAGCCTGGAGGGGGCCGAAAAACTGTTTTTT.

The genes are TRBV15 and TRBJ1-2; the D gene is possibly TRBD1 (5 bases). Looked up from germline, CDR1 is LNHNV and CDR2 is YYDKDF (reference sequence). Trimming removed 0 bases at V and 3 bases at J, with 11 bases between. This CDR3 contains 15 residues. The CDR3 bases are TGTGCCACCAGCAGAGATTTTGGGACCCACTATGGCTACACCTTC. Translating gives CATSRDFGTHYGYTF.

In its sample, this clonotype was seen many times. The chain uses TRBV9 and TRBJ2-1; TRBD2 matches 10 bases. The CDR3 runs 14 residues. V shed 4 bases, J shed 7 bases, and the junction held 5 bases outside the gene matches. Per germline, CDR1 SGDLS and CDR2 YYNGEE. The CDR3 is CASSPRLAGNEQFF. The CDR3 bases are TGTGCCAGCAGCCCCCGACTAGCGGGTAATGAGCAGTTCTTC. The full variable domain, in which reference TRBV9 and TRBJ2-1 provide the parts outside the CDR3, is DSGVTQTPKHLITATGQRVTLRCSPRSGDLSVYWYQQSLDQGLQFLIQYYNGEERAKGNILERFSAQQFPDLHSELNLSSLELGDSALYFCASSPRLAGNEQFFGPGTRLTVL.

This clonotype turned up a few times. The gene calls are TRBV5-4 and TRBJ1-2; 9 nucleotides match TRBD1. Germline CDR1 and CDR2: SGHNT and YYREEE (reference sequence). V lost 0 bases and J lost 8; bases outside the gene matches: 5. There are 14 residues in the CDR3. The CDR3 sequence is CASSLARTGVGYTF. The DNA for the CDR3 is TGTGCCAGCAGCTTGGCCAGGACAGGGGTCGGCTACACCTTC.

This clonotype was counted many times. The chain links TRBV9 to TRBJ1-5; TRBD1 matches at 7 bases. The CDR3 runs to 14 residues. After removal of 0 bases from V and 5 bases from J, the junction contained 2 bases not matched to a gene. Looked up from germline, CDR1 is SGDLS and CDR2 is YYNGEE. CDR3 coding DNA: TGTGCCAGCAGCGTAGGGGACAGCTATCAGCCCCAGCATTTT. Protein sequence: CASSVGDSYQPQHF. The full variable domain, rest sourced from reference TRBV9 and TRBJ1-5, is DSGVTQTPKHLITATGQRVTLRCSPRSGDLSVYWYQQSLDQGLQFLIQYYNGEERAKGNILERFSAQQFPDLHSELNLSSLELGDSALYFCASSVGDSYQPQHFGDGTRLSIL.

This chain joins TRBV19 and TRBJ2-1, with a weak D call TRBD2 (6 bases). Germline values: CDR1 LNHDA, CDR2 SQIVND (reference sequence). The CDR3 contains 12 residues. Trimming cost V 9 bases and J 8 bases, with 14 bases left between them. The CDR3 loop is CASGRRVDEQFF. The CDR3 bases are TGTGCCAGCGGCCGGAGGGTCGATGAGCAGTTCTTC.

This clonotype turned up a few times. This rearrangement joins TRBV9 to TRBJ2-6; 8 bases fit TRBD1. J gave up 3 bases and V 0 bases, and 8 bases lay outside the gene matches. There are 18 residues in the CDR3. Germline-derived CDR1 and CDR2 are SGDLS and YYNGEE. The CDR3 DNA is TGTGCCAGCAGCGTAGAAGTGACAGGGGTCTATGGGGCCAACGTCCTGACTTTC. Translation gives CASSVEVTGVYGANVLTF.

This clonotype has at least ten counts. V usage is TRBV30 and J usage is TRBJ2-1; the match to TRBD2 covers 8 bases. Trimming removed 1 base from V and 12 bases from J; junction bases left unmatched: 8. CDR1 and CDR2 from the germline V gene are GTSNPN and SVGIG (reference sequence). This CDR3 has 13 amino acids. The CDR3: CAWSAGTRGRQFF. CDR3 sequence (DNA): TGTGCCTGGAGTGCCGGGACTAGGGGTAGGCAGTTCTTC.

This clonotype came up many times. CDR3 sequence: CASSQLGDGNTIYF. In DNA form, the CDR3 reads TGTGCCAGCAGCCAATTGGGGGACGGAAACACCATATATTTT. The chain couples TRBV3-1 to TRBJ1-3; a weak D match, TRBD1 (5 bases). The V end was cut by 2 bases, the J end by 4 bases, with 9 bases between. Germline V CDR1 and CDR2: LGHDT, YNNKEL (reference sequence). The CDR3 has 14 amino acids.

The CDR3 reads CASSPRSGGNTGELFF. CDR3 bases: TGTGCCAGCAGCCCTAGGTCAGGGGGCAACACCGGGGAGCTGTTTTTT. The chain is built from TRBV7-6 and TRBJ2-2; 8 bases are shared with TRBD1. The CDR3 spans 16 residues. Germline V lookup: CDR1 SGHVS, CDR2 FNYEAQ. With 5 bases clipped from V and 2 bases from J, the junction kept 7 bases outside the gene matches.

Many counts were recorded for this clonotype. V gene TRBV28 combines with J gene TRBJ2-5; D possibly corresponds to TRBD2 (6 bases). V was pared by 0 bases and J by 2 bases, with 13 bases between. This CDR3 has 16 amino acids. Germline CDR1 reads MDHEN; CDR2 reads SYDVKM. The CDR3 DNA is TGTGCCAGCAGTTTATGGCTAGCCGGGGGACAAGAGACCCAGTACTTC. It is translated as CASSLWLAGGQETQYF.

This clonotype was recorded many times. The chain recombines TRBV6-5 with TRBJ2-7; TRBD2 might be the D (5 bases). Germline CDR1 reads MNHEY; CDR2 reads SVGAGI. The CDR3 is made up of 16 amino acids. Trimming took off 0 bases at V and 2 bases at J, with 14 bases between the two ends. The CDR3 sequence: CASSYSESSGTYEQYF. CDR3 sequence (DNA): TGTGCCAGCAGTTACTCGGAGTCCAGCGGCACCTACGAGCAGTACTTC.

This clonotype was seen a few times. The chain is built from TRBV4-1 and TRBJ2-3; a possible D gene is TRBD2 (5 bases). V was clipped by 0 bases and J by 4 bases, with 14 bases between them. This CDR3 contains 16 residues. The germline V gene has CDR1 MGHRA and CDR2 YSYEKL. CDR3 sequence (DNA): TGCGCCAGCAGCCAAGATAGGACGAGAGGGTCAGATACGCAGTATTTT. Protein sequence: CASSQDRTRGSDTQYF.

This sequence joins TRBV12-3 or TRBV12-4 and TRBJ1-5; D is uncertain. The CDR3 spans 15 residues. V was trimmed by 3 bases and J by 4 bases, leaving 13 bases between them. CDR3 bases: TGTGCCAGCAGTTTCAACAGTCTCGGGAATCAGCCCCAGCATTTT. Protein sequence: CASSFNSLGNQPQHF.

This clonotype occurred many times. The chain couples TRBV20-1 to TRBJ2-3, with D maybe TRBD2 (6 bases). V was clipped by 7 bases and J by 4 bases, with 12 bases between them. This CDR3 is built from 12 residues. CDR1 and CDR2 from the germline V gene are DFQATT and SNEGSKA (reference sequence). The CDR3 DNA reads TGCAGTGTAGCGGAAGGGCCAGATACGCAGTATTTT. This codes for CSVAEGPDTQYF.

The rearrangement links TRBV5-1 to TRBJ2-1; a weak D match, TRBD2 (5 bases). The germline gives CDR1 SGHRS, CDR2 YFSETQ. Trimming pared 2 bases from V and 9 bases from J, leaving 15 bases between. CDR3 length: 14 residues. The chain's CDR3 is CASSFVVGASEQFF. CDR3 in DNA: TGCGCCAGCAGCTTCGTAGTGGGAGCGTCTGAGCAGTTCTTC. The full variable domain, with the rest looked up from reference TRBV5-1 and TRBJ2-1, is KAGVTQTPRYLIKTRGQQVTLSCSPISGHRSVSWYQQTPGQGLQFLFEYFSETQRNKGNFPGRFSGRQFSNSRSEMNVSTLELGDSALYLCASSFVVGASEQFFGPGTRLTVL.

This clonotype was found a few times. The J gene is TRBJ2-1, the V gene TRBV18, with D possibly being TRBD2 (5 bases). The V gene's germline CDR1 is KGHSH and CDR2 LQKENI. V lost 3 bases to trimming and J lost 5 bases, with 14 bases between them. The CDR3 contains 15 residues. CDR3 region: CASSPLFGRDNEQFF. CDR3 coding DNA: TGTGCCAGCTCACCTCTTTTCGGGCGGGACAATGAGCAGTTCTTC.

This clonotype was counted between two and nine times. In nucleotides, the CDR3 is TGTGCCAGCAGTGGCTCCGGGACAGGGATCTACGAGCAGTACTTC. This encodes CASSGSGTGIYEQYF. J is TRBJ2-7 and V is TRBV6-1; 9 nucleotides match TRBD1. V lost 4 bases to trimming and J lost 3 bases; unmatched junction nucleotides: 7. The CDR3 loop spans 15 amino acids. Germline V gene lookup returns CDR1 MNHNS and CDR2 SASEGT.

This clonotype was counted many times. The rearrangement uses TRBV29-1 and TRBJ2-1; D is unclear. The CDR3 is 12 amino acids. Germline lookup yields CDR1 SQVTM and CDR2 ANQGSEA. CDR3 amino acids: CTSTRSYNEQFF. The CDR3 nucleotides read TGCACTTCTACCCGTTCCTACAATGAGCAGTTCTTC.

This clonotype was seen many times. The chain links TRBV7-3 to TRBJ2-1; D uncertain. Trimming shortened V by 5 bases and J by 6 bases, and 17 bases separated the two germline ends. The CDR3 consists of 15 residues. Germline V gives CDR1 SGHTA, CDR2 FQGTGA. The CDR3 protein is CASSLQWVRSNEQFF. The CDR3 DNA reads as TGTGCCAGCAGCCTCCAGTGGGTGAGGAGCAATGAGCAGTTCTTC.

This clonotype was recorded a few times. The chain couples TRBV7-2 to TRBJ2-7; the D gene is possibly TRBD1 (5 bases). V was cut by 3 bases and J by 3 bases, with 12 bases left in between. This CDR3 has 14 residues. Germline V gene data show CDR1 as SGHTA and CDR2 as FQGNSA. The CDR3 spells CASSFGAFVYEQYF. The CDR3 bases are TGTGCCAGCAGCTTTGGGGCTTTTGTCTACGAGCAGTACTTC.

For the CDR3, the DNA is TGCAGCGTTGCTCGGGACAGGGGGTATGGCTACACCTTC. It is translated as CSVARDRGYGYTF. The chain links TRBV29-1 to TRBJ1-2; 11 bases agree with TRBD1. The germline V gene has CDR1 SQVTM and CDR2 ANQGSEA. The V segment lost 4 bases and the J segment 5 bases; nucleotides outside the gene matches: 3. The CDR3 is made up of 13 amino acids.

The table lists this clonotype with a few counts. V is TRBV2 and J is TRBJ2-5; 15 nucleotides agree with TRBD2. The CDR3 runs 15 residues. Germline CDR1 reads SNHLY; CDR2 reads FYNNEI. Trimming removed 7 bases from V and 5 bases from J; junction bases left unmatched: 5. The CDR3 DNA reads as TGTGCCAGCACCGGGACTAGCGGGAGGAGGGAGACCCAGTACTTC. Translation: CASTGTSGRRETQYF.

The sample holds many counts of this clonotype. The rearrangement uses TRBV10-2 and TRBJ2-3, with D uncertain. This CDR3 spans 13 amino acids. Germline CDR1 and CDR2: WSHSY and SAAADI. V lost 6 bases and J 2 bases, leaving 9 bases between the germline ends. The CDR3 is CASREWNTDTQYF. Written as DNA, the CDR3 is TGCGCCAGCAGAGAATGGAACACAGATACGCAGTATTTT.

There are many counts of this clonotype. CDR3 nucleotide sequence: TGTGCCAGCATGGGACAGGGTCGTCAGCCCCAGCATTTT. Protein sequence: CASMGQGRQPQHF. This chain connects TRBV12-3 or TRBV12-4 to TRBJ1-5; the match to TRBD1 covers 9 bases. The length of the CDR3 is 13 residues. V dropped 7 bases and J dropped 6; count of bases not matched to a gene: 4.

This clonotype was seen repeatedly, ten times or more. J is TRBJ1-5 and V is TRBV12-3 or TRBV12-4; D is uncertain. The CDR3 has 15 amino acids. Trimming removed 2 bases from V and 0 bases from J, with 8 bases in between. CDR3 sequence (DNA): TGTGCCAGCAGTTTAAGAAGCTATAGCAATCAGCCCCAGCATTTT. As protein: CASSLRSYSNQPQHF.

The V and J genes are TRBV11-2 and TRBJ1-1; perhaps TRBD1 as D (6 bases). The V end lost 4 bases, the J end lost 7 bases, and 10 bases lay between the germline ends. Germline-derived CDR1 and CDR2 are SGHAT and FQNNGV. CDR3 length: 12 residues. The CDR3 reads CASSSDRLEAFF. CDR3 nucleotides: TGTGCCAGCAGCTCGGACAGACTTGAAGCTTTCTTT.

This chain joins TRBV7-2 and TRBJ1-1; D perhaps matches TRBD1 (6 bases). V was pared by 5 bases and J by 6 bases, with 19 bases between. The CDR3 loop spans 15 amino acids. Germline CDR1 and CDR2: SGHTA and FQGNSA. The CDR3 DNA follows: TGTGCCAGCAGCCTCCAAGGCGCCCAGGGGTCTGAAGCTTTCTTT. This codes for CASSLQGAQGSEAFF.

Only a few counts were recorded for this clonotype. The V and J genes are TRBV5-1 and TRBJ2-2; 15 nucleotides align to TRBD2. The CDR3 is 16 amino acids. CDR1 is SGHRS and CDR2 is YFSETQ in the germline V gene. J gave up 5 bases and V 3 bases, and 2 bases lay outside the gene matches. The CDR3 coding sequence is TGCGCCAGCAGCTGGGGACTAGCGGGAGGTACCGGGGAGCTGTTTTTT. This codes for CASSWGLAGGTGELFF.